The sequence of this T cell receptor beta chain was determined in a study of blood T cell repertoires in COVID-19. As for the study in general: Samples representing acute and convalescent COVID-19 were sourced from the United States, Italy and Spain. The analysed material was cDNA or gDNA that came from T cells, B-cell-depleted T cells, or PBMCs.

Participants spanned ages about 18 to 100 years and resided in 20 to 30 US areas. Authors' analysis steps: Nucleated cell counts were estimated from reference gene primer amplification. The repertoire was sequenced with immunoSEQ multiplex PCR; TCRdb's copy has only in-frame clones and lacks some. V and J calls and clone size are as listed in that table; D and trimming were resolved from the DNA. This sample has some 180,000 clones, with around 82% found just once. This clonotype originated in a woman aged 55-75 years with acute COVID-19. The sequenced sample was PBMCs or T cells enriched from blood (not recorded which).

CDR3 sequence: CASSLGLGTNTEAFF. Written as DNA, the CDR3 is TGTGCCAGCAGCTTGGGTCTGGGGACAAACACTGAAGCTTTCTTT. This rearrangement joins TRBV5-6 to TRBJ1-1, with D maybe TRBD1 (6 bases). V lost 0 bases and J lost 2, with 11 bases in between. The CDR3 runs to 15 residues. Germline V lookup: CDR1 SGHDT, CDR2 YYEEEE.